This T cell receptor (beta chain) was identified in a study of blood T cell repertoires in COVID-19 (dated by TCRdb to about 2020). About the study as a whole: Samples from collaborators originated in the United States, Italy and Spain and spanned both the acute and convalescent phases of COVID-19. Deeply sampled blood TCRbeta repertoires from subjects exposed to, actively infected with, or recovered from COVID-19 were included in the dataset. The samples were drawn from the first 160 participants of the ongoing ImmuneRACE study and from 1,254 subjects provided by 6 global collaborators. The prospective study material was composed of cDNA or gDNA derived from T cells, B-cell-depleted T cells, or PBMCs. Where HLA class I and class II types were available, the types were taken from metadata supplied by the sample provider, not from assay-based typing. Sample metadata almost always included a de-identified subject ID, COVID-19 status, age in years and sex. A freely available public database, intended as a resource for researchers studying the immune response to SARS-CoV-2, is where the repertoires were released. Overall study outcomes, separate from this receptor: How much clinical and demographic metadata was included differed by source and by participant, and the metadata was provided uncurated.

V trim: 0 bases; J trim: 4 bases; unmatched bases: 7. Including cysteine and phenylalanine, the CDR3 has 17 amino acids. The read is trimmed to its CDR3 DNA, 51 bases read in frame from base 1. The germline V gene (reference sequence) sets CDR1 to LGHDT and CDR2 to YNNKEL. A note on this clone: Its target antigen remains unknown. It has no much larger one-base neighbor in the sample; base qualities were not kept.

TCRbeta CDR3 regions were amplified from genomic DNA using the immunoSEQ Assay, a bias-controlled multiplex PCR. Regarding the original processing steps: The number of nucleated cells in each sample was estimated from the amplification of reference gene primers within the assay. To quantify the absolute abundance of each unique TCRbeta CDR3 rearrangement, sequence reads were collapsed and filtered. Productive Simpson clonality was computed per sample as the square root of Simpson's diversity index over productive rearrangements. TCRdb carries this immuneACCESS record with in-frame sequences only. Its versions omit some clonotypes, under half of them owing to an unresolved V gene in the studies checked, with the rest unexplained. V and J calls and clone size are copied from that table; D and trimming were computed from the DNA. This sample comprises over 150,000 clones, roughly 90% of them detected only once. The top ten clonotypes cover about 18% of the sample.

One collaborating source in Seattle enrolled patients while the patients were actively infected and followed the patients over time throughout the course of disease. The collaborating institutions used their own protocols to collect whole blood in K2EDTA tubes. For TCRbeta analysis, collaborator samples were shipped as frozen whole blood, as isolated PBMCs, or as DNA extracted from either sample type. Sequencing was done on a sample of peripheral blood. This clonotype originated in a man in his forties or fifties with COVID-19, enrolled during active disease. The rearrangement joined TRBV3-1 (or the pseudogene TRBV3-2) to TRBJ2-1; the junction holds 9 bases that match TRBD1. The DNA sequence reads TGTGCCAGCAGCCAAGAGGGTGAGGGGACAGGGTACAATGAGCAGTTCTTC. The resulting protein is CASSQEGEGTGYNEQFF.